The clone carrying this T cell receptor (beta chain) was seen a few times. Its matching antigen is unknown. All gene names here are mouse names. The read terminates 4 residues before the CDR3 end, so the remaining end is supplied by the germline J gene. In the same sample, other DNA sequences code for this CDR3. The record originates from a study of CD8+ T cells in alopecia areata. General observations from the study: Lesional scalp exceeded normal scalp in clonality, especially in alopecia totalis/universalis. Sequencing of scalp tissue also captures the resident alphabeta T cells of normal skin.

Combined cutaneous lymph node cells underwent sorting by CD4, CD8alpha, NKG2D, NKG2ACE and additional markers. In germline, CDR1 is FNHDT, CDR2 SITEND (reference sequence). J was trimmed by 1 base and V by 5 bases; bases with no gene match: 3. The CDR3 loop spans 14 amino acids. Sequencing relied on a cDNA template that was reverse transcribed from extracted RNA. The method was immunoSEQ multiplex PCR; TCRdb's version includes in-frame clones alone and lacks a portion of them. The sample holds 290,000 or so clones, and no clone turns up only once. Sample: CD4+ T cells sorted from a lymph node. The receptor was derived from a C3H/HeJ mouse with alopecia areata. For the strain, the MHC haplotype given is H2-k. This rearrangement joins TRBV19 to TRBJ2-1; 7 bases are a match to TRBD1. CDR3 DNA (partial): TGTGCCAGCAGCAACAGGGGAAACTATGCT. The encoded protein is CASSNRGNYA. The CDR3 in its entirety is CASSNRGNYAEQFF. The whole variable domain, remainder taken from reference TRBV19 and TRBJ2-1, is GGIITQTPKFLIGQEGQKLTLKCQQNFNHDTMYWYRQDSGKGLRLIYYSITENDLQKGDLSEGYDASREKKSSFSLTVTSAQKNEMAVFLCASSNRGNYAEQFFGPGTRLTVL.